This T cell receptor beta chain comes out of a study of beta chain features in type 1 diabetes. Overall study results and limits: In every one of the four CD4+ subsets, TCRB CDR3s were moderately but significantly shorter in Type 1 diabetes patients. When cDNA is sequenced, cells with high TCR expression could be over-represented. The VDJ junctions of type 1 diabetes patients carried fewer insertions and more deletions.

Naive, central memory, regulatory and stem cell-like memory cells within the CD4+ compartment were sorted using CD45RO/CCR7/CD25/CD127/CD95/CD27. All sorted populations exceeded 95% purity. Of note for this clone: Its target is not known.

Isolated RNA was reverse transcribed in full, so expressed TCRB transcripts were sequenced. Method: immunoSEQ multiplex PCR; TCRdb's copy keeps in-frame clones and lacks some. The sample contains about 150,000 clones, around 10% of which appear only once. Germline-derived CDR1 and CDR2 are LGHNA and YNFKEQ. There are 15 residues in the CDR3. Trimming cost V 0 bases and J 4 bases; bases outside gene matches: 3. This sequence was found in a man between 25 and 39 years old with type 1 diabetes. The sequenced sample was central memory CD4+ T cells from blood. V usage is TRBV4-2 and J usage is TRBJ1-2; 9 bases are a match to TRBD1. The CDR3 region is CASSQEGQGIYGYTF. For the CDR3, the DNA is TGTGCCAGCAGCCAAGAGGGACAGGGAATCTATGGCTACACCTTC.